The sequence of this T cell receptor (beta chain) was determined in a study of graft-versus-host responses after intestinal transplantation. CDR1 and CDR2 from the germline V gene are MRHNA and SNTAGT. The CDR3 is made up of 12 amino acids. The protocol was immunoSEQ multiplex PCR, while the TCRdb copy is restricted to in-frame clones and leaves out a portion. The sample has some 31,000 clones, nearly 90% seen once. The chain uses TRBV6-4 and TRBJ1-2; D is possibly TRBD1 (5 bases). The source was PBMCs, collected around 480 days after intestinal transplantation. The TCR originated in a human patient who received an intestinal transplant, so some T cells may come from the graft donor. The CDR3 loop is CLDLTESYGYTF. The CDR3 nucleotides are TGTCTTGACCTGACAGAAAGCTATGGCTACACCTTC.